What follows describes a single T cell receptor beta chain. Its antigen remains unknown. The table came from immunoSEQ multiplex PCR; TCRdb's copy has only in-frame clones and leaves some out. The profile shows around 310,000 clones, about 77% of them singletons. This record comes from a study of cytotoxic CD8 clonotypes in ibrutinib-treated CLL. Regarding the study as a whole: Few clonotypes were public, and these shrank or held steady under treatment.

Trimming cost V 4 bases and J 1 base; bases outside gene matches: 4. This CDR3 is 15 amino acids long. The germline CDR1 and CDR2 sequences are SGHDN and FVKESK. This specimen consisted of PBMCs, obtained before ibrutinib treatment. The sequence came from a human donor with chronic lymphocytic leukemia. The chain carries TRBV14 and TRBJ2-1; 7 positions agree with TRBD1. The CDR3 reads CASSLETGSYNEQFF. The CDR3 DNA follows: TGTGCCAGCAGCCTCGAGACAGGGTCCTACAATGAGCAGTTCTTC.